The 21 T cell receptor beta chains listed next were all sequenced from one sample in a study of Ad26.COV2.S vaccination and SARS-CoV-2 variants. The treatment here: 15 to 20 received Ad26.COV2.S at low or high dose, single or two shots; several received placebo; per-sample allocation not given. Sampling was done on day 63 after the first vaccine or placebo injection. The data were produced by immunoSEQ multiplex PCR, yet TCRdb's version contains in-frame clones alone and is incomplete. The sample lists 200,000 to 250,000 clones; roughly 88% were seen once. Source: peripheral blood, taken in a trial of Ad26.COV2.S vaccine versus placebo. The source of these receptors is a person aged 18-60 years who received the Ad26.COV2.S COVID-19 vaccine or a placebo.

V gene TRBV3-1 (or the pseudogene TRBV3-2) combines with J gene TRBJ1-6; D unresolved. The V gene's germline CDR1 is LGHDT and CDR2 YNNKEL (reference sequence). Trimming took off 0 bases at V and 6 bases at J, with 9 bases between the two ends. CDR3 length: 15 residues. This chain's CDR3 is CASSQDGGGNSPLHF. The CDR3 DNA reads TGTGCCAGCAGCCAAGACGGAGGTGGTAATTCACCCCTCCACTTT.

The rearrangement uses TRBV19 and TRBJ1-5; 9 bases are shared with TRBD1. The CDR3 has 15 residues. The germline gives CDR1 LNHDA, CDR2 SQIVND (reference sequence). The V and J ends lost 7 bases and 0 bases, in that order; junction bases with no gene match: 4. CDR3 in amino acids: CASKDRGYSNQPQHF. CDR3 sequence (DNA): TGTGCCAGTAAGGACAGGGGTTATAGCAATCAGCCCCAGCATTTT. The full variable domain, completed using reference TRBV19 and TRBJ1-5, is DGGITQSPKYLFRKEGQNVTLSCEQNLNHDAMYWYRQDPGQGLRLIYYSQIVNDFQKGDIAEGYSVSREKKESFPLTVTSAQKNPTAFYLCASKDRGYSNQPQHFGDGTRLSIL.

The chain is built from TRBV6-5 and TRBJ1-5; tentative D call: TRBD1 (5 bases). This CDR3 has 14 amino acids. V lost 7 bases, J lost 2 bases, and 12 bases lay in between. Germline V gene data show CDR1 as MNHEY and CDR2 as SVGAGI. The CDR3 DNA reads TGTGCCAGCACGGGGGGGAATGGCAATCAGCCCCAGCATTTT. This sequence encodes CASTGGNGNQPQHF.

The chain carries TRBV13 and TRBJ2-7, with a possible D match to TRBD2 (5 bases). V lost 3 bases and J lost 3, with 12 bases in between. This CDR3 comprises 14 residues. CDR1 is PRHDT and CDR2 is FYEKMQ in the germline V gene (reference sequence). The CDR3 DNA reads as TGTGCCAGCAGCTTCGACTTAGGGAGCTACGAGCAGTACTTC. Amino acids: CASSFDLGSYEQYF. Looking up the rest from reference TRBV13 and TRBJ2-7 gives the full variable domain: AAGVIQSPRHLIKEKRETATLKCYPIPRHDTVYWYQQGPGQDPQFLISFYEKMQSDKGSIPDRFSAQQFSDYHSELNMSSLELGDSALYFCASSFDLGSYEQYFGPGTRLTVT.

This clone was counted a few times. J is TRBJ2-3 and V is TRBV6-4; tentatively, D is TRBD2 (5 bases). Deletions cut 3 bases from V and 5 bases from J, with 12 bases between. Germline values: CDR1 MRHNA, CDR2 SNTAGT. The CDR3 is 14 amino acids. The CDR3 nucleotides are TGTGCCAGCAGTGAGGGGTCTGAGGGAGATACGCAGTATTTT. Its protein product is CASSEGSEGDTQYF.

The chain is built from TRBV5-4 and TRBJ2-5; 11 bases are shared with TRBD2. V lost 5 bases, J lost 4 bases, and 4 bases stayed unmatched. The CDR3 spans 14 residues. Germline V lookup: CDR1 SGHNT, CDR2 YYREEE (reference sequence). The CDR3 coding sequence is TGTGCCAGCAGACTAGCGGGAGTAATAGAGACCCAGTACTTC. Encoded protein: CASRLAGVIETQYF.

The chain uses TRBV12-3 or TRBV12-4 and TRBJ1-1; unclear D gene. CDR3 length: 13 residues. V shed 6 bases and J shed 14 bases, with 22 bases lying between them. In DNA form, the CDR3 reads TGTGCCAGCAGAACCGACCTCCCTTTACAGTCGTTCTTT. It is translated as CASRTDLPLQSFF.

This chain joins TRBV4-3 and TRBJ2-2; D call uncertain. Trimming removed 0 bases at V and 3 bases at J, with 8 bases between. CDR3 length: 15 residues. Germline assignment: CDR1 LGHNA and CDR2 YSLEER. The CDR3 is CASSQESVDTGELFF. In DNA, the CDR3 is TGCGCCAGCAGCCAAGAATCCGTGGACACCGGGGAGCTGTTTTTT.

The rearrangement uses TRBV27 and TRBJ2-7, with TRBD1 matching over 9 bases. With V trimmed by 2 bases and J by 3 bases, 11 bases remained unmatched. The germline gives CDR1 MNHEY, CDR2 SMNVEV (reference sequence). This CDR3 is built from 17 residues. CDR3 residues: CASSLRRIGTGHYEQYF. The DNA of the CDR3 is TGTGCCAGCAGTTTACGTAGGATAGGGACAGGGCACTACGAGCAGTACTTC.

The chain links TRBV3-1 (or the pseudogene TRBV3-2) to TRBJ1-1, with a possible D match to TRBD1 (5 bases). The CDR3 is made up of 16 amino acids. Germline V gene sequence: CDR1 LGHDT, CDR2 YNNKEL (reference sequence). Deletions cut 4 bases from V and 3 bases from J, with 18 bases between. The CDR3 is CASSLRPGHPYTEAFF. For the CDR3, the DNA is TGTGCCAGCAGCCTGAGGCCCGGACACCCTTACACTGAAGCTTTCTTT.

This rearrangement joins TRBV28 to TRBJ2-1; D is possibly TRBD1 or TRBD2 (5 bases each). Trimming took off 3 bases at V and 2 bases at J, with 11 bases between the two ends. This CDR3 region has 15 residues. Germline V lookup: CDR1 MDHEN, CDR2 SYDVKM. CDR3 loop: CASSFLLGAYNEQFF. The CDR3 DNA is TGTGCCAGCAGTTTTCTCTTGGGGGCCTACAATGAGCAGTTCTTC.

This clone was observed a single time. The CDR3 DNA reads as TGCAGCGGGCTACAGGGAAATGGAAACACCATATATTTT. Translation: CSGLQGNGNTIYF. This chain joins TRBV29-1 and TRBJ1-3; possible D gene TRBD1, 6 bases. With 7 bases removed from V and 3 bases from J, the gap between germline ends came to 13 bases. The CDR3 runs 13 residues. The germline gives CDR1 SQVTM, CDR2 ANQGSEA.

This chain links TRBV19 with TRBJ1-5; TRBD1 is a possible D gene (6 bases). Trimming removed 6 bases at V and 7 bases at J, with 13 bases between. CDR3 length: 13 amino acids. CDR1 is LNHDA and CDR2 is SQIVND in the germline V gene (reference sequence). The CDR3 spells CASSPQGAQPQHF. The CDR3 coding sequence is TGTGCCAGTAGCCCACAGGGAGCCCAGCCCCAGCATTTT.

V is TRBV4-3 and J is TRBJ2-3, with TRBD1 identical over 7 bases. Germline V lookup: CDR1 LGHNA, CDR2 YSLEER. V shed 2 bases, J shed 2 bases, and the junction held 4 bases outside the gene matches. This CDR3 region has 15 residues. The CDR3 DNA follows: TGCGCCAGCAGCCAATTGGGACAGTCCACAGATACGCAGTATTTT. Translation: CASSQLGQSTDTQYF.

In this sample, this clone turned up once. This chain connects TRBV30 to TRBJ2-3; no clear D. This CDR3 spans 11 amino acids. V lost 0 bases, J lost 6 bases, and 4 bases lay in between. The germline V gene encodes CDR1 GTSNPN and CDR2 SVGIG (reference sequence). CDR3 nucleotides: TGTGCCTGGAGTGTACCCGATACGCAGTATTTT. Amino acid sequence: CAWSVPDTQYF.

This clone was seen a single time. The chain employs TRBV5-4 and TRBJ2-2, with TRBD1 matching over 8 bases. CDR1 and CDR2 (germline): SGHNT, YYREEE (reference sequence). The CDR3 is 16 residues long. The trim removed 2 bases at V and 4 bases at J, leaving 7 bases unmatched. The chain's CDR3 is CASSLDRGAGTGELFF. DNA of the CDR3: TGTGCCAGCAGCTTAGACAGGGGCGCGGGCACCGGGGAGCTGTTTTTT.

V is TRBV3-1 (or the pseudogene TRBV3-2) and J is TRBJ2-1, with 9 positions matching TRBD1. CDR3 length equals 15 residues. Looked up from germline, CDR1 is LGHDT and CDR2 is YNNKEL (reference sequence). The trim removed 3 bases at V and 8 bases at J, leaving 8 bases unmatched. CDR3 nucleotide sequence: TGTGCCAGCAGCCACGGACAGGGGATCTGGGATGAGCAGTTCTTC. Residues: CASSHGQGIWDEQFF.

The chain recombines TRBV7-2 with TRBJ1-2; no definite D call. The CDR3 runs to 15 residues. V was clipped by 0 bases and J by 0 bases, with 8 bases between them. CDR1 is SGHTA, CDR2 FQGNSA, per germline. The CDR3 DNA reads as TGTGCCAGCAGCTTAGCAGGCAGAGCTAACTATGGCTACACCTTC. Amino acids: CASSLAGRANYGYTF.

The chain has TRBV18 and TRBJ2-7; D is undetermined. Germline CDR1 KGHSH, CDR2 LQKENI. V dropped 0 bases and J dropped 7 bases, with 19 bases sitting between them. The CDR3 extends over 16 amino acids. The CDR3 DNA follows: TGTGCCAGCTCACCACCTTCGGGTGAATCCTGGTGGGAGCAGTACTTC. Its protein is CASSPPSGESWWEQYF.

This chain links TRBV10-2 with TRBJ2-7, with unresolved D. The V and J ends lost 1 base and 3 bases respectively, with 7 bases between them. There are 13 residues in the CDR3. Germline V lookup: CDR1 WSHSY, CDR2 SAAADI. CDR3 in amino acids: CASSELQIYEQYF. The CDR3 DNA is TGCGCCAGCAGTGAGTTACAGATCTACGAGCAGTACTTC.

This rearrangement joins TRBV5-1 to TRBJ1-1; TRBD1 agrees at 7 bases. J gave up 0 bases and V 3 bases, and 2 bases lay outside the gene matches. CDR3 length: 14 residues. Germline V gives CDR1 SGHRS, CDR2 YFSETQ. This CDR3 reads CASSSQGVNTEAFF. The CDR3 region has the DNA TGCGCCAGCAGCTCTCAGGGGGTGAACACTGAAGCTTTCTTT.